These 24 T cell receptor beta chains originate from one sample sequenced in a study of cytomegalovirus exposure and HLA in healthy donors. Researchers ran the PCR with 60 Vbeta and 13 Jbeta primers. Using immunoSEQ multiplex PCR, the repertoire was profiled, and TCRdb retains in-frame clones only, with some absent. The top ten hold 1.8% of the sample, which has about 220,000 clones, about 75% seen once. The sample taken for sequencing was PBMCs. Source of these receptors: a male donor in good health and CMV-seronegative.

V usage is TRBV7-3 and J usage is TRBJ2-7; TRBD1 might be the D (6 bases). The CDR3 is 17 residues long. The germline CDR1 and CDR2 sequences are SGHTA and FQGTGA. V lost 2 bases and J lost 5, with 22 bases in between. CDR3 protein: CASSLRTLDSKANEQYF. The CDR3 DNA sequence: TGTGCCAGCAGCTTACGAACCCTGGACAGTAAAGCCAACGAGCAGTACTTC.

A note on this clone: Different DNA sequences within this sample yield the same CDR3. The chain combines TRBV5-6 with TRBJ1-2; 7 bases fit TRBD1. Looked up from germline, CDR1 is SGHDT and CDR2 is YYEEEE. The CDR3 extends over 15 amino acids. V was pared by 2 bases and J by 2 bases, with 6 bases of the junction left unmatched. DNA for the CDR3: TGTGCCAGCAGCTTCCGGGACAGAGTGAACTATGGCTACACCTTC. It yields the protein CASSFRDRVNYGYTF.

This chain links TRBV4-1 with TRBJ2-4; TRBD1 is a possible D gene (5 bases). V lost 5 bases and J 4 bases, leaving 18 bases between the germline ends. Per the germline V gene, CDR1 is MGHRA and CDR2 is YSYEKL. This CDR3 has 16 amino acids. CDR3 coding DNA: TGCGCCAGCAGCTCCAGCGAAGGGGCAGCAAAAAACATTCAGTACTTC. This codes for CASSSSEGAAKNIQYF.

V usage is TRBV5-4 and J usage is TRBJ2-3, with 8 nucleotides matching TRBD2. The CDR3 is 16 residues long. CDR1 is SGHNT, CDR2 YYREEE, per germline (reference sequence). Germline trimming cut 1 base from V and 2 bases from J; bases unmatched to any gene: 6. In DNA, the CDR3 is TGTGCCAGCAGCTTGAGGCTAGCGGGCAACACAGATACGCAGTATTTT. Its protein product is CASSLRLAGNTDTQYF.

This clone was seen more than once but under ten times. V usage is TRBV5-4 and J usage is TRBJ2-5; 16 nucleotides agree with TRBD2. The V segment lost 3 bases and the J segment 5 bases; nucleotides outside the gene matches: 10. There are 18 residues in the CDR3. Germline lookup yields CDR1 SGHNT and CDR2 YYREEE (reference sequence). CDR3 sequence: CASSWGLAGGQGGETQYF. The DNA of the CDR3 is TGTGCCAGCAGCTGGGGACTAGCGGGGGGGCAGGGGGGCGAGACCCAGTACTTC.

The chain carries TRBV7-2 and TRBJ1-1, with 12 bases lining up with TRBD1. Germline V lookup: CDR1 SGHTA, CDR2 FQGNSA. The junction had 3 bases not matched to a gene; V was cut back by 0 bases and J by 10 bases. This CDR3 is 14 amino acids long. This CDR3 is CASSLAGTGGIAFF. The DNA of the CDR3 is TGTGCCAGCAGCTTAGCCGGGACAGGGGGCATAGCTTTCTTT.

This clone was observed a few times. The chain couples TRBV7-9 to TRBJ2-5, with 9 bases matching TRBD1. The end of the DNA fits TRBJ2-7 better, so the J call may be wrong. This CDR3 is built from 16 residues. Germline assignment: CDR1 SEHNR and CDR2 FQNEAQ (reference sequence). DNA for the CDR3: TGTGCCAGCAGCTTACCGACAGGGGGGGAACTGAACGAGCAGTACTTC. Translated: CASSLPTGGELNEQYF.

V is TRBV21-1 and J is TRBJ2-3; the D call TRBD2 from the table was never checked on the DNA. TRBV21-1 is a pseudogene locus. This CDR3 spans 17 amino acids. The chain's CDR3 is CASSKWEAGGPADTQYF. The CDR3 DNA reads as TGTGCCAGCAGCAAATGGGAAGCGGGAGGGCCCGCAGATACGCAGTATTTT.

The CDR3, as DNA: TGTGCCAGCAGCTTACTCAGGGATCAGGGGTCCCCCCTCCACTTT. Translation gives CASSLLRDQGSPLHF. The rearrangement links TRBV7-9 to TRBJ1-6, with D possibly TRBD1 on 6 matching bases. The germline V and J ends were trimmed by 2 bases and 13 bases, with 18 bases remaining between them. The germline gives CDR1 SEHNR, CDR2 FQNEAQ (reference sequence). CDR3 length: 15 amino acids.

This chain links TRBV19 with TRBJ1-1, with TRBD1 matching over 7 bases. From germline, CDR1 is LNHDA and CDR2 SQIVND (reference sequence). The CDR3 extends over 14 amino acids. The junction had 9 bases not matched to a gene; V was cut back by 10 bases and J by 1 base. The CDR3: CATKTGLQNTEAFF. CDR3 sequence (DNA): TGTGCCACCAAGACAGGGCTACAGAACACTGAAGCTTTCTTT.

The chain links TRBV11-2 to TRBJ1-2; 9 positions agree with TRBD1. The CDR3 has 16 amino acids. The germline V gene encodes CDR1 SGHAT and CDR2 FQNNGV. J was trimmed by 1 base and V by 4 bases; bases with no gene match: 7. The CDR3 DNA sequence: TGTGCCAGCAGCTCATACAGGGGGCTCCTTAACTATGGCTACACCTTC. Amino acids: CASSSYRGLLNYGYTF.

The J gene is TRBJ2-7, the V gene TRBV28; 9 nucleotides align to TRBD2. Trimming at V came to 6 bases and at J to 7 bases, leaving 10 bases not matched to a gene. The CDR3 spans 14 residues. The germline CDR1 and CDR2 sequences are MDHEN and SYDVKM. The CDR3 nucleotides read TGTGCCAGCAGCTCCGTCGGCGGGGGGGATGAGCAGTACTTC. It specifies CASSSVGGGDEQYF.

This chain links TRBV5-4 with TRBJ2-5; D may be TRBD2 (6 bases). V was clipped by 4 bases and J by 5 bases, with 12 bases between them. CDR1 and CDR2 from the germline V gene are SGHNT and YYREEE (reference sequence). CDR3 length: 13 residues. CDR3 protein: CASSLGTLETQYF. CDR3 DNA sequence: TGTGCCAGCAGCCTAGGGACTTTGGAGACCCAGTACTTC.

The chain joins TRBV7-2 to TRBJ1-2, with 9 bases matching TRBD1. Trimming took 4 bases from V and 8 from J; bases not matched to a gene: 11. The germline V gene has CDR1 SGHTA and CDR2 FQGNSA. The CDR3 runs to 15 residues. CDR3 protein: CASSSSRTGVLGYTF. For the CDR3, the DNA is TGTGCCAGCAGCTCCTCCCGGACAGGGGTTCTCGGCTACACCTTC.

CDR3 bases: TGTGCCAGCAGTTTAGGGGGGAACTATGGCTACACCTTC. Protein product: CASSLGGNYGYTF. This chain uses TRBV28 with TRBJ1-2; D might be TRBD1 (5 bases). Germline CDR1 MDHEN, CDR2 SYDVKM. The V end was cut by 2 bases, the J end by 2 bases, with 6 bases between. The CDR3 sequence is 13 residues long.

This clone was picked up one time. The gene calls are TRBV27 and TRBJ2-3; TRBD2 is a possible D gene (6 bases). Deletions cut 5 bases from V and 0 bases from J, with 15 bases between. The CDR3 has 16 residues. CDR1 and CDR2 from the germline V gene are MNHEY and SMNVEV (reference sequence). The CDR3 sequence is CASSTLTGVSTDTQYF. CDR3 DNA sequence: TGTGCCAGCAGTACCTTAACGGGGGTTAGCACAGATACGCAGTATTTT.

The chain carries TRBV7-9 and TRBJ1-4; D call uncertain. From germline, CDR1 is SEHNR and CDR2 FQNEAQ (reference sequence). This CDR3 region has 14 residues. Trimming left V 2 bases short and J 7 bases short, with 11 bases between. In DNA, the CDR3 is TGTGCCAGCAGCTTATGGAGGGAGGGTGAAAAACTGTTTTTT. Translated, it gives CASSLWREGEKLFF.

The chain is built from TRBV5-6 and TRBJ2-5; TRBD2 matches at 7 bases. Germline values: CDR1 SGHDT, CDR2 YYEEEE. The CDR3 has 16 residues. V dropped 2 bases and J dropped 5; count of bases not matched to a gene: 12. This CDR3 reads CASSFSSAGDWETQYF. The CDR3 nucleotides are TGTGCCAGCAGCTTCTCTAGCGCGGGGGATTGGGAGACCCAGTACTTC.

The V call is TRBV5-1, the J call TRBJ2-5; 9 bases line up with TRBD1. Germline assignment: CDR1 SGHRS and CDR2 YFSETQ. There are 15 residues in the CDR3. With V trimmed by 4 bases and J by 3 bases, 7 bases remained unmatched. Written as DNA, the CDR3 is TGCGCCAGCAGCGGGACAGGGACAGCTAAAGAGACCCAGTACTTC. It is translated as CASSGTGTAKETQYF.

This clone was detected once. The chain is built from TRBV14 and TRBJ2-3; D gene uncertain. This CDR3 contains 14 residues. CDR1 and CDR2 from the germline V gene are SGHDN and FVKESK. With 1 base removed from V and 5 bases from J, the gap between germline ends came to 10 bases. CDR3 loop: CASSQGPRGDTQYF. CDR3 coding DNA: TGTGCCAGCAGCCAAGGACCTCGAGGAGATACGCAGTATTTT.

The V and J genes are TRBV19 and TRBJ2-7; D unclear. Germline V gene sequence: CDR1 LNHDA, CDR2 SQIVND (reference sequence). The CDR3 extends over 12 amino acids. Trimming left V 6 bases short and J 3 bases short, with 9 bases between. This chain's CDR3 is CASSQRSYEQYF. In DNA, the CDR3 is TGTGCCAGTAGCCAACGGAGCTACGAGCAGTACTTC.

The chain combines TRBV30 with TRBJ2-1, with TRBD2 matching over 7 bases. The CDR3 covers 16 residues. J was trimmed by 0 bases and V by 3 bases; bases with no gene match: 8. The germline V gene encodes CDR1 GTSNPN and CDR2 SVGIG (reference sequence). This CDR3 is CAWSAEAGSSYNEQFF. The CDR3 nucleotides are TGTGCCTGGAGCGCCGAAGCGGGGAGCTCCTACAATGAGCAGTTCTTC.

This chain uses TRBV29-1 with TRBJ2-5; 12 nucleotides line up with TRBD1. Germline CDR1 reads SQVTM; CDR2 reads ANQGSEA. The CDR3 loop spans 14 amino acids. Trimming at V came to 7 bases and at J to 5 bases, leaving 8 bases not matched to a gene. The CDR3 spells CSATGTGGEETQYF. As DNA, the CDR3 is TGCAGCGCTACCGGGACAGGGGGCGAGGAGACCCAGTACTTC.

The chain couples TRBV27 to TRBJ2-3; tentatively, D is TRBD1 (6 bases). The V gene lost 5 bases and the J gene lost 2 bases, with 11 bases spanning the gap. The V gene's germline CDR1 is MNHEY and CDR2 SMNVEV (reference sequence). The CDR3 is 14 amino acids. CDR3 in amino acids: CASSNRQATDTQYF. The CDR3 DNA follows: TGTGCCAGCAGTAACCGACAGGCCACAGATACGCAGTATTTT.